The rows below give T cell receptor beta chains drawn from one sample of a study of long-term antiretroviral therapy in people with HIV. The data were produced by immunoSEQ multiplex PCR, yet TCRdb's version contains in-frame clones alone and is incomplete. The sample consists of around 30,000 clones, roughly nine tenths of them appearing once. Here the sequenced sample was unsorted PBMCs, taken 1.1 years after starting antiretroviral therapy. These TCRs come from a man younger than 30 with HIV. The CDR3 runs from the conserved cysteine through the conserved F or W. A D gene is named only where the DNA matches it firmly. The size entry is marked missing in some rows and otherwise reads once, few, many or a size class.

TRBV19	TRBJ2-7	.	.	TGTGCCAGTAGCGTCCTCTTCAGGGAAAATTACTACGAGCAGTACTTC	CASSVLFRENYYEQYF
TRBV19	TRBJ2-2	.	.	TGTGCCAGTAAGAACGGAAACACCGGGGAGCTGTTTTTT	CASKNGNTGELFF
TRBV30	TRBJ2-2	once	.	TGTGCCTGGAGTGTACGCAACGGGGAGCTGTTTTTT	CAWSVRNGELFF
TRBV11-2	TRBJ2-3	.	TRBD1	TGTGCCAGCAGCCCTTGGGACAGGCTCACAGATACGCAGTATTTT	CASSPWDRLTDTQYF
TRBV6-5	TRBJ2-2	.	TRBD2	TGTGCCAGCACGTGGGGGGGCGGGGAGCTGTTTTTT	CASTWGGGELFF
TRBV10-3	TRBJ1-2	.	.	TGTGCCATCAGTGCTTTAGGGGGGGTAAGAGGCTACACCTTC	CAISALGGVRGYTF
TRBV19	TRBJ1-4	.	.	TGTGCCAGTAGGCCTCATGCCAGGGGACCCGATGAAAAACTGTTTTTT	CASRPHARGPDEKLFF
TRBV5-6	TRBJ2-7	.	.	TGTGCCAGCAGCTATCATGTCGAGCAGTACTTC	CASSYHVEQYF
TRBV13	TRBJ2-1	.	.	TGTGCCAGCAGCTCGTGGGACCCCAACAATGAGCAGTTCTTC	CASSSWDPNNEQFF
TRBV18	TRBJ1-1	.	TRBD1	TGTGCCAGCTCGCCCCTCAGGGGGTCTGGAATGAACACTGAAGCTTTCTTT	CASSPLRGSGMNTEAFF
TRBV2	TRBJ2-7	.	TRBD2	TGTGCCAGTCAAACTCCTAGCGGCTCCTACGAGCAGTACTTC	CASQTPSGSYEQYF
TRBV2	TRBJ2-1	.	TRBD2	TGTGCCAGCAGTGAAACAAAACTAGCGCCACAGTTCTTC	CASSETKLAPQFF
TRBV5-6	TRBJ2-4	.	.	TGTGCCAGCAGCGAACCTGGTGGGGCCAAAAACATTCAGTACTTC	CASSEPGGAKNIQYF
TRBV6-5	TRBJ1-5	.	.	TGTGCCAGCGGACCCGCGGGGCAGCCCCAGCATTTT	CASGPAGQPQHF
TRBV4-1	TRBJ2-1	once	.	TGCGCCAGCAGCCAAGTGAGTCTAGACTTCTACAATGAGCAGTTCTTC	CASSQVSLDFYNEQFF
TRBV27	TRBJ2-3	once	TRBD2	TGTGCCAGCAGCCTATCCTTCGGCGGGGGGAACACAGATACGCAGTATTTT	CASSLSFGGGNTDTQYF
TRBV6-1	TRBJ1-2	.	.	TGTGCCAGCAGGAGACTCATGATAGGCTACACCTTC	CASRRLMIGYTF
TRBV5-4	TRBJ2-1	.	.	TGTGCCAGCAGCTCCATGGACGGAAAGAATGAGCAGTTCTTC	CASSSMDGKNEQFF
TRBV7-2	TRBJ2-7	.	TRBD1	TGTGCCAGCAGCTTAGTAGGACAGGGGAACTACGAGCAGTACTTC	CASSLVGQGNYEQYF
TRBV27	TRBJ2-1	.	.	TGTGCCAGCAGATACGGGACGGCCTACAATGAGCAGTTCTTC	CASRYGTAYNEQFF
TRBV5-1	TRBJ1-2	few	.	TGCGCCAGCAGCTTGGCCGAAACAGCGGGTGGCTACACCTTC	CASSLAETAGGYTF
TRBV9	TRBJ1-1	.	TRBD1	TGTGCCAGCAGCCCGGGGACAGGGGCCCTGAACACTGAAGCTTTCTTT	CASSPGTGALNTEAFF
TRBV30	TRBJ1-1	.	.	TGTGCCTGGGACCGGGACGAGGGTACTGAAGCTTTCTTT	CAWDRDEGTEAFF
TRBV13	TRBJ2-6	.	.	TGTGCCAGCAGCCCCCGGTTTTCGTCTGGGGCCAACGTCCTGACTTTC	CASSPRFSSGANVLTF
TRBV5-4	TRBJ1-4	.	.	TGTGCCAGCAGCCGGACCGGGACGGGACTAACTGAAAAACTGTTTTTT	CASSRTGTGLTEKLFF
TRBV10-3	TRBJ2-4	.	.	TGTGCCATCAGTGAGAATGGGATTCAGTACTTC	CAISENGIQYF
TRBV7-2	TRBJ2-7	.	TRBD2	TGTGCCAGCAGCTTACGTAGCGGGGGCATGAAGGGAGGCGAGCAGTACTTC	CASSLRSGGMKGGEQYF
TRBV19	TRBJ2-7	.	.	TGTGCCAGTACCCTAGGGGAGACCCCCTACGAGCAGTACTTC	CASTLGETPYEQYF
TRBV19	TRBJ2-7	once	.	TGTGCCAGTAGTATAGTTTTGGGAACCTACGAGCAGTACTTC	CASSIVLGTYEQYF
TRBV9	TRBJ1-1	.	TRBD1	TGTGCCAGCAGCGCCACACAGGGGGCTGAAGCTTTCTTT	CASSATQGAEAFF
TRBV7-9	TRBJ2-2	once	TRBD2	TGTGCCAGCAGCTTTATAGCGGGAGGGAACACCGGGGAGCTGTTTTTT	CASSFIAGGNTGELFF
TRBV5-4	TRBJ2-5	.	.	TGTGCCAGCAGCAGTAAAGAGACCCAGTACTTC	CASSSKETQYF
TRBV7-2	TRBJ1-1	.	.	TGTGCCAGCAGCTTAGGAGGGGGGGACACTGAAGCTTTCTTT	CASSLGGGDTEAFF
TRBV5-1	TRBJ2-3	.	.	TGCGCCAGCAGCCCCTCCGGACAGACCACAGATACGCAGTATTTT	CASSPSGQTTDTQYF
TRBV11-2	TRBJ2-3	.	.	TGTGCCAGCAGCTTAATGGCTCGGGGTACGCAGTATTTT	CASSLMARGTQYF
TRBV7-9	TRBJ2-7	.	.	TGTGCCAGCAGCTTGGGACTTTCATACGAGCAGTACTTC	CASSLGLSYEQYF
TRBV27	TRBJ1-1	.	TRBD1	TGTGCCAGCAGTTTTAGGGGGCCGGACACTGAAGCTTTCTTT	CASSFRGPDTEAFF
TRBV2	TRBJ2-7	.	TRBD1	TGTGCCAGCAGAGCCGGGACAGGGTACTACGAGCAGTACTTC	CASRAGTGYYEQYF
TRBV5-1	TRBJ2-5	.	TRBD2	TGCGCCAGCAGGTCACGCTGGCTAGCGGGGAGGAAGGAGACCCAGTACTTC	CASRSRWLAGRKETQYF